Here is one TCR beta chain with its context. In its sample, this clonotype was seen many times. Its specific antigen is unknown. No per-base quality is available; no much larger clone lies one base away. This record comes from a study of T cells in Graves' hyperthyroidism and ophthalmopathy (dated by TCRdb to the late 2010s). Regarding the research as a whole: To identify distinguishing TCR V-J signatures, a discovery cohort of around 100 patients was used, comprising under 45 with Graves' ophthalmopathy and around 57 with stable Graves' hyperthyroidism. After blood sampling, hyperthyroidism patients were treated with methimazole at a starting dose of 30 mg daily, and ophthalmopathy patients were treated with high-dose intravenous methylprednisolone. The 75 to 100 discovery patients were divided at random into training and test sets in a 7:3 ratio. In addition, the study compared T-cell repertoires in thyroid tissue and in blood from roughly 6 Graves' hyperthyroidism patients. Whether ophthalmopathy could be predicted prospectively was tested in an independent validation cohort made up of approximately 19 hyperthyroidism patients plus 17 patients who later progressed to ophthalmopathy. The paper reports TCR Vbeta CDR3 sequencing of 130 to 150 peripheral blood samples: approximately 41 ophthalmopathy, around 80 hyperthyroidism and 17 progressor patients.

What the study reported, not specific to this receptor: In validation, progression to ophthalmopathy was predicted by the model with 70.59% sensitivity and around 75% specificity, a median of approximately 6.5 months before onset. No statistical method was used to fix the sample size in advance, and group allocation was not hidden from the investigators. Ophthalmopathy was separated from stable hyperthyroidism by a 13 V-J signature model, with approximately 89% sensitivity and approximately 84% specificity obtained in cross-validation and 80%/75% obtained in testing. Blood samples also contained most of the expanded thyroid clonotypes (frequency above 0.001), which suggests that blood repertoires may reflect thyroid immune responses.

Exclusion was applied to patients with uncontrolled infections, other autoimmune diseases, pregnancy or lactation. Clinical symptoms, serum thyroxine and TRAb, thyroid ultrasound, and orbital computed tomography formed the basis for the diagnoses. Total RNA was extracted using Trizol reagent, and RNA quality was assessed on an Agilent 2100 Bioanalyzer. CDR1 and CDR2, looked up from the germline V gene (reference sequence), are DFQATT and SNEGSKA. The germline ends are 14 bases apart after V is trimmed by 5 bases and J by 0 bases. The CDR3 starts with the cysteine, ends with the phenylalanine, and has 14 residues. Just the 42-base CDR3 DNA is kept, in frame starting at base 1. Amplification of TCR beta CDR3 regions was carried out from RNA transcripts. The TCR CDR3 was subjected to a first round of RT-PCR using the HTBI primer set and the Qiagen OneStep RT-PCR kit. Libraries were constructed in a second round of multiplex PCR, after which size selection and purification were performed. Sequencing of the libraries was done on an Illumina HiSeq2000 using paired-end 100 bp reads. Per the source publication's procedure: SOAPnuke was used to process the raw data, removing reads that contained adapters or uncalled bases, had a mean Phred below 15, or lacked an exact match to the constant primer or identifier. High-quality paired reads were merged with COPE v1.2.5, and unique nucleotide sequences were defined as clonotypes. Clonotypes were aligned to IMGT TRBV, TRBD and TRBJ reference segments using MiTCR v1.1. The analysis included only V-J combinations with a frequency above 0.0001, which together covered 98% to 99.2% of the repertoires. A TCS score was defined as the ratio between F50 (clonal expansion) and ExV (chaos), using BLOSUM62-based TCRdist between CDR3 peptides within each V-J. Welch's t-statistics and random forest reduced 514 V-J features to 13, which were used in a naive Bayes classifier (R e1071). Thyroid-blood repertoire similarity was quantified with the Morisita-Horn index. Using fastp trimming at Q25 and MiXCR clonotype assembly, TCRdb reanalyzed the public sequencing data and kept in-frame beta chains. Every CDR3 protein is listed once, alongside the most common genes and DNA of its rows. The V and J calls and clone size are TCRdb's, not the authors'. This sample has roughly 500,000 distinct CDR3 sequences in its table, and about 46% of those were observed once. The top ten constitute 35% to 50% of the sample.

This receptor chain uses TRBV20-1 and TRBJ2-7; the D gene is perhaps TRBD2, on 6 matching bases. The receptor's source is an adult woman with Graves' disease, either hyperthyroidism or ophthalmopathy (not recorded which). The sequenced sample was peripheral blood or thyroid tissue (not recorded which). The encoded CDR3 is CSAAGLGLSYEQYF. The sequenced DNA is TGCAGTGCTGCGGGGCTGGGGCTCTCCTACGAGCAGTACTTC.